This T cell receptor beta chain derives from a study of cytomegalovirus exposure and HLA in healthy donors. In the study overall: An early release of data contained approximately 85 million unique TCRs, which came from HLA-typed donors. Around 77% of roughly 430 genotyped donors fell in the Caucasian-associated ancestry cluster.

This CDR3 has 17 amino acids. Trimming stripped 4 bases from V and 1 base from J, with 17 bases between. Germline V gives CDR1 MDHEN, CDR2 SYDVKM. Notes on the study in general: Among TCR beta chains of equal frequency, HLA-associated ones were more clonally expanded in a later analysis. In a later analysis, TCR beta V- and J-gene trimming showed a link to a missense DCLRE1C variant.

A word on this clone: Its antigen is as yet unknown.

The PCR contained 60 Vbeta and 13 Jbeta primers. Method: immunoSEQ multiplex PCR; TCRdb's copy keeps in-frame clones and lacks some. The sample has around 80,000 clones, approximately 65% seen once. The specimen sequenced was PBMCs. This chain links TRBV28 with TRBJ1-5; TRBD1 might be the D (6 bases). The source is a male donor in good health and CMV-seropositive. The CDR3 DNA reads as TGTGCCAGCAGTTCGGAACTCCCAGGGGTGAGCAATCAGCCCCAGCATTTT. It translates to CASSSELPGVSNQPQHF.